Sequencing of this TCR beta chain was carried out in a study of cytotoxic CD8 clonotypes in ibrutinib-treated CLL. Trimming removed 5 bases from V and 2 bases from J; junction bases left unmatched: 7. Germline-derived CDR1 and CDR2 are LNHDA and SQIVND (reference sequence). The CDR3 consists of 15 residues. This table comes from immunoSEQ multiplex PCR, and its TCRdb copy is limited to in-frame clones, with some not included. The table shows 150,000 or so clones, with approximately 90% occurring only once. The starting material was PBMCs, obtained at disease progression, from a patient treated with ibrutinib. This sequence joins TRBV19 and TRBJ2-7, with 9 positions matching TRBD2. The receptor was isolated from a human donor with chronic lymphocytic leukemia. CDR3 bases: TGTGCCAGTAGTCTTGGTCTAGCGGGACCCTACGAGCAGTACTTC. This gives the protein CASSLGLAGPYEQYF. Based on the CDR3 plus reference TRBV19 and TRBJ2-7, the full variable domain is DGGITQSPKYLFRKEGQNVTLSCEQNLNHDAMYWYRQDPGQGLRLIYYSQIVNDFQKGDIAEGYSVSREKKESFPLTVTSAQKNPTAFYLCASSLGLAGPYEQYFGPGTRLTVT.